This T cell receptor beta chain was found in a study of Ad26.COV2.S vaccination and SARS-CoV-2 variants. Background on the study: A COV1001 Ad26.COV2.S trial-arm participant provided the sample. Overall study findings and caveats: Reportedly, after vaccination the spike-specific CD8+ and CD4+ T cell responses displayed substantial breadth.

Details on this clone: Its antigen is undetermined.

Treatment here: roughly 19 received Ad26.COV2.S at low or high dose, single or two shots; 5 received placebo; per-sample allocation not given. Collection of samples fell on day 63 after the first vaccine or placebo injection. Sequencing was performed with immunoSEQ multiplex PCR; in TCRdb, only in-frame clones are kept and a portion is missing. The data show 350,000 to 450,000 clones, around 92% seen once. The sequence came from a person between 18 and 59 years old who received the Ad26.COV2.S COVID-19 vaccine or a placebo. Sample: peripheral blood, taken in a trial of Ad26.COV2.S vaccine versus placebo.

The CDR3 region has the DNA TGTGCCAGTAGTATAGCGGGGGCCTATGGCTACACCTTC. Translation gives CASSIAGAYGYTF. This chain uses TRBV19 with TRBJ1-2, with D maybe TRBD1 (6 bases). This CDR3 is 13 amino acids long. V shed 1 base and J shed 4 bases, with 7 bases lying between them. Germline V gene sequence: CDR1 LNHDA, CDR2 SQIVND (reference sequence). Full variable domain (missing parts from reference TRBV19 and TRBJ1-2): DGGITQSPKYLFRKEGQNVTLSCEQNLNHDAMYWYRQDPGQGLRLIYYSQIVNDFQKGDIAEGYSVSREKKESFPLTVTSAQKNPTAFYLCASSIAGAYGYTFGSGTRLTVV.